One and the same sample provided the 26 T cell receptor beta chains below, sequenced in a study of CD8+CD57+ T cells in acquired aplastic anemia. Profiles of TCR beta VDJ and CDR3 were generated from a genomic DNA template. TCRdb used MiXCR to reprocess the reads, holding one entry per CDR3 protein. Of 350,000 to 450,000 distinct CDR3 sequences in the sample, 65% to 80% were seen once. The sequenced material came from sorted CD4+, CD8+, or CD8+CD57+ T cells (not recorded which) from PBMCs. The receptors were gathered from a human donor in good health, serving as a control.

V and J are TRBV20-1 and TRBJ2-7; TRBD1 might be the D (6 bases). Germline CDR1 and CDR2: DFQATT and SNEGSKA (reference sequence). V shed 4 bases and J shed 2 bases, with 18 bases lying between them. This CDR3 has 15 residues. The CDR3 sequence: CSANRDKDAPYEQYF. The CDR3 DNA sequence: TGCAGTGCTAACCGGGACAAAGATGCACCCTACGAGCAGTACTTC.

This clonotype was seen once. A much larger clone lies a single base off, so this may be a read error. The V and J genes are TRBV12-3 or TRBV12-4 and TRBJ2-2, with 9 positions matching TRBD1. The CDR3 is 15 residues long. The trim removed 6 bases at V and 2 bases at J, leaving 4 bases unmatched. The CDR3 sequence: CASRLGQGNTGELFF. In DNA, the CDR3 is TGTGCCAGCAGACTGGGACAGGGAAACACCGGGGAGCTGTTTTTT.

V is TRBV30 and J is TRBJ1-3; D possibly corresponds to TRBD1 (6 bases). CDR3 length: 17 residues. Germline lookup yields CDR1 GTSNPN and CDR2 SVGIG (reference sequence). V lost 0 bases and J 1 base, leaving 16 bases between the germline ends. CDR3 DNA sequence: TGTGCCTGGAGTGTATTCCGGACACAGGGATCTGGAAACACCATATATTTT. Translating gives CAWSVFRTQGSGNTIYF.

In regard to this clonotype: Germline is not matched at one junction end, which may reflect a read error. The V and J genes are TRBV7-2 and TRBJ1-2; no firm D call. Germline V CDR1 and CDR2: SGHTA, FQGNSA. The length of the CDR3 is 13 residues. The CDR3 spells CASTVVRGNSKYF. The CDR3 nucleotides are TGTGCCAGTACAGTCGTACGAGGAAACAGCAAATATTTT.

In its sample, this clonotype was seen a few times. The chain employs TRBV9 and TRBJ1-4, with a weak D call TRBD1 (5 bases). Trimming shortened V by 0 bases and J by 5 bases, and 8 bases separated the two germline ends. Germline V gene lookup returns CDR1 SGDLS and CDR2 YYNGEE. The CDR3 is 14 residues long. The CDR3 sequence is CASSVGQSNEKLFF. The CDR3 nucleotides read TGTGCCAGCAGCGTAGGACAGTCGAATGAAAAACTGTTTTTT.

This clonotype was seen only once. A junction boundary mismatches the germline segment, possibly from a read error. The rearrangement joins TRBV5-6 to TRBJ1-2; D gene unclear. Germline V gene lookup returns CDR1 SGHDT and CDR2 YYEEEE. The CDR3 has 13 amino acids. The CDR3 nucleotides are TGTGCCACCAGCATTGACACAGATTATGGCTACACCTTC. Translation: CATSIDTDYGYTF.

The chain is built from TRBV7-3 and TRBJ1-5; perhaps TRBD1 as D (5 bases). Germline V gene lookup returns CDR1 SGHTA and CDR2 FQGTGA. V gave up 2 bases and J gave up 7 bases, with 12 bases separating them. The CDR3 contains 14 residues. This CDR3 is CASSLEGSRQPQHF. The DNA for the CDR3 is TGTGCCAGCAGCTTAGAGGGGTCGAGACAGCCCCAGCATTTT.

This rearrangement joins TRBV5-4 to TRBJ1-5; D ambiguous. The CDR3 runs 13 residues. V lost 4 bases to trimming and J lost 5 bases, with 10 bases between them. Germline CDR1 is SGHNT and CDR2 is YYREEE (reference sequence). Written as DNA, the CDR3 is TGTGCCAGCAGCGTGGTAGGTTATCAGCCCCAGCATTTT. It codes for CASSVVGYQPQHF.

The count of this clonotype is one. The CDR3 ends on some other residue instead of the conserved phenylalanine or tryptophan, so this is likely a read error. No DNA is shown, since the ends of the CDR3 on it are uncertain; the CDR3 is the one TCRdb lists. The chain is built from TRBV6-4 and TRBJ1-1; TRBD1 is taken as the D call from the table, unchecked against the DNA. Germline V lookup: CDR1 MRHNA, CDR2 SNTAGT. Including both end residues, the CDR3 is 13 amino acids long. The CDR3 here is CASSETRAPGPLG.

Details on this clonotype: Relative to the germline gene, one junction end is altered; a read error may explain this. The rearrangement links TRBV7-9 to TRBJ1-1, with TRBD1 matching over 9 bases. The CDR3 covers 13 residues. Germline CDR1 is SEHNR and CDR2 is FQNEAQ (reference sequence). The CDR3 bases are TGTGCCAGCAGCATGAACACAGGGGGCAAAGCGCAGTTT. It specifies CASSMNTGGKAQF.

The chain recombines TRBV11-2 with TRBJ2-2; a possible D gene is TRBD1 (5 bases). Germline CDR1 SGHAT, CDR2 FQNNGV. This CDR3 has 16 residues. Trimming pared 5 bases from V and 5 bases from J, leaving 18 bases between. The CDR3 is CASSPSGARWTGELFF. Here the CDR3 DNA reads TGTGCCAGCAGCCCCAGTGGGGCCAGGTGGACCGGGGAGCTGTTTTTT.

The V and J genes are TRBV24-1 and TRBJ2-5; the D gene is possibly TRBD2 (6 bases). The CDR3 runs 15 residues. V gave up 3 bases and J gave up 5 bases, with 15 bases separating them. Germline V gene data show CDR1 as KGHDR and CDR2 as SFDVKD. The CDR3 nucleotides are TGTGCCACCAGTGATCTCGGGGCAGGGAGGGAGACCCAGTACTTC. Translation gives CATSDLGAGRETQYF.

The rearrangement joins TRBV2 to TRBJ2-7; TRBD2 matches at 7 bases. The CDR3 runs to 15 residues. V lost 8 bases and J lost 0; bases outside the gene matches: 10. Germline V gene lookup returns CDR1 SNHLY and CDR2 FYNNEI. The CDR3 sequence: CASGGEGDDSYEQYF. DNA for the CDR3: TGTGCCAGCGGCGGGGAGGGTGATGACTCCTACGAGCAGTACTTC.

The genes are TRBV5-6 and TRBJ1-2; TRBD1 might be the D (6 bases). The CDR3 spans 14 residues. The V gene lost 2 bases and the J gene lost 3 bases, with 11 bases spanning the gap. Germline lookup yields CDR1 SGHDT and CDR2 YYEEEE. The CDR3 region has the DNA TGTGCCAGCAGCTTCGTCCCAGGGGACTATGGCTACACCTTC. This sequence encodes CASSFVPGDYGYTF.

This clonotype was observed many times. CDR3 sequence (DNA): TGTGCCATCAGTGAGCCCTTCTACGAGCAGTACTTC. This encodes CAISEPFYEQYF. V usage is TRBV10-3 and J usage is TRBJ2-7; D uncertain. The CDR3 runs 12 residues. Germline-derived CDR1 and CDR2 are ENHRY and SYGVKD. V lost 2 bases and J lost 3, with 5 bases in between.

This clonotype appeared a few times. The chain employs TRBV19 and TRBJ1-2, with a possible D match to TRBD1 (5 bases). V lost 3 bases to trimming and J lost 4 bases, with 12 bases between them. The V gene's germline CDR1 is LNHDA and CDR2 SQIVND (reference sequence). CDR3 length: 14 amino acids. CDR3 in DNA: TGTGCCAGTAGTATGGCGGAAAGGGGCTATGGCTACACCTTC. This gives the protein CASSMAERGYGYTF.

The chain joins TRBV6-2 or TRBV6-3 to TRBJ1-6; D is uncertain. The CDR3 length is 13 residues. Trimming left V 6 bases short and J 10 bases short, with 13 bases between. In germline, CDR1 is MNHEY, CDR2 SVGEGT. The CDR3 nucleotides read TGTGCCAGCAGACCCCGGGTCTCCTCACCCCTCCACTTT. Translated, it gives CASRPRVSSPLHF.

This clonotype was detected a few times. CDR3 DNA: TGTGCCAGCAGCCAAGTCGGGGCCAACGTCCTGACTTTC. The encoded protein is CASSQVGANVLTF. V gene TRBV4-2 combines with J gene TRBJ2-6; D unresolved. Germline values: CDR1 LGHNA, CDR2 YNFKEQ. This CDR3 has 13 residues. V was trimmed by 1 base and J by 4 bases, leaving 2 bases between them.

For this clonotype: The conserved phenylalanine or tryptophan normally closing the CDR3 is absent here, so this likely arose from a read error. It is unclear where the CDR3 begins or ends on the DNA, so no DNA is shown, and the CDR3 is as TCRdb lists it. V gene TRBV7-3 combines with J gene TRBJ1-2; TRBD1 reflects the table's D call only, with no check against the DNA. Germline CDR1 SGHTA, CDR2 FQGTGA. The CDR3 spans 13 amino acids, including both terminal residues. CDR3 protein: CASRTGRHWSYLC.

This CDR3 is CSGRHRRDTEYF. CDR3 DNA: TGCAGTGGTAGGCACAGACGGGACACTGAGTACTTC. The J gene is TRBJ2-5, the V gene TRBV20-1; D might be TRBD1 (6 bases). V was trimmed by 7 bases and J by 12 bases, leaving 21 bases between them. The germline V gene has CDR1 DFQATT and CDR2 SNEGSKA (reference sequence). There are 12 residues in the CDR3.

This clonotype has just a few counts. The chain recombines TRBV2 with TRBJ1-1, with D tentatively TRBD1 (5 bases). This CDR3 is 13 amino acids long. CDR1 and CDR2 (germline): SNHLY, FYNNEI. The ends were cut back, 6 bases at V and 1 base at J, with 9 bases in the middle. CDR3 coding DNA: TGTGCCAGCAGGCAAGGGGAGAACACTGAAGCTTTCTTT. Residues: CASRQGENTEAFF.

This clonotype was recorded at least ten times. This chain links TRBV12-3 or TRBV12-4 with TRBJ2-1; no firm D call. With 6 bases removed from V and 7 bases from J, the gap between germline ends came to 10 bases. The CDR3 is made up of 12 amino acids. CDR3 sequence: CASRFSRNEQFF. CDR3 nucleotides: TGTGCCAGCAGGTTCTCGAGGAATGAGCAGTTCTTC.

This clonotype was picked up a small number of times. V gene TRBV19 combines with J gene TRBJ2-5; TRBD2 agrees at 14 bases. CDR1 LNHDA and CDR2 SQIVND come from the germline V gene (reference sequence). V lost 3 bases to trimming and J lost 4 bases; unmatched junction nucleotides: 1. The CDR3 sequence is 15 residues long. The CDR3 region is CASSIGTSGGETQYF. The CDR3 DNA reads as TGTGCCAGTAGTATTGGGACTAGCGGGGGAGAGACCCAGTACTTC.

This clonotype was found once. This rearrangement joins TRBV20-1 to TRBJ1-3; 7 bases are a match to TRBD1. The CDR3 runs to 14 residues. Germline V gene data show CDR1 as DFQATT and CDR2 as SNEGSKA (reference sequence). V lost 6 bases and J lost 8; bases outside the gene matches: 13. The CDR3 spells CSAPVRGQKDTIYF. The CDR3 region has the DNA TGCAGTGCACCCGTGAGGGGGCAAAAAGACACCATATATTTT.

The chain carries TRBV20-1 and TRBJ1-2; tentatively, D is TRBD1 (5 bases). The CDR3 totals 11 residues. CDR1 is DFQATT, CDR2 SNEGSKA, per germline (reference sequence). This CDR3 is CSARVGDTYTF. DNA for the CDR3: TGCAGCGCGCGGGTGGGGGATACCTACACCTTC.

V gene TRBV20-1 combines with J gene TRBJ2-3, with 8 bases identical to TRBD2. CDR1 and CDR2 from the germline V gene are DFQATT and SNEGSKA (reference sequence). The trim removed 7 bases at V and 2 bases at J, leaving 17 bases unmatched. The CDR3 has 17 residues. As DNA, the CDR3 is TGCAGTGTCACTAGCGGTCTACATAACAGGGTCACAGATACGCAGTATTTT. Amino acid sequence: CSVTSGLHNRVTDTQYF.